The rows below give T cell receptor beta chains drawn from one sample of a study of regulatory T cells in long-lasting Graves disease. One entry per CDR3 protein results from TCRdb running MiXCR on the multiplex PCR reads. The data contain about 370,000 distinct CDR3 sequences, roughly a sixth of them singletons. The specimen comprised peripheral blood mononuclear cells (PBMCs), sampled at new diagnosis, from a patient treated with antithyroid drugs. Every receptor here comes from a female donor with Graves disease. Each CDR3 is given without its conserved first and last residue.

j_call: TRBJ1-5
v_call: TRBV27
cdr3_length: 12
cdr3_aa: ASRDSGGGLPQH

j_call: TRBJ2-5
v_call: TRBV20-1
cdr3_length: 13
cdr3_aa: SARRTAGGGETQY

j_call: TRBJ1-5
v_call: TRBV12-3/TRBV12-4
cdr3_length: 13
cdr3_aa: ASSTALLFNQPQH

j_call: NA
v_call: TRBV2
cdr3_length: 13
cdr3_aa: ASSFLTSGGEAQY

j_call: TRBJ2-7
v_call: TRBV9
cdr3_length: 13
cdr3_aa: ASSVGGDHPYEQY

j_call: TRBJ2-1
v_call: TRBV28
cdr3_length: 15
cdr3_aa: ASSFSGLAGERNEQF

j_call: TRBJ1-4
v_call: TRBV28
cdr3_length: 13
cdr3_aa: ASSSNALPYEKLF

j_call: TRBJ2-7
v_call: TRBV3-1
cdr3_length: 11
cdr3_aa: ASSQETPLEQY

j_call: TRBJ2-3
v_call: TRBV7-9
cdr3_length: 12
cdr3_aa: ASSLSSVGDTQY

j_call: TRBJ1-1
v_call: TRBV7-9
cdr3_length: 12
cdr3_aa: ASSSRTLNTEAF

j_call: TRBJ1-4
v_call: TRBV28
cdr3_length: 10
cdr3_aa: ATTPPNEKLF

j_call: TRBJ1-1
v_call: TRBV4-1
cdr3_length: 12
cdr3_aa: ASSQDRWESEAF

j_call: TRBJ1-1
v_call: TRBV20-1
cdr3_length: 12
cdr3_aa: SAIDRPLNTEAF

j_call: TRBJ2-2
v_call: TRBV9
cdr3_length: 15
cdr3_aa: ASSVAYGRGNTGELF

j_call: TRBJ2-7
v_call: TRBV4-1
cdr3_length: 12
cdr3_aa: ASSPSAGGYEQY

j_call: TRBJ1-5
v_call: TRBV4-1
cdr3_length: 14
cdr3_aa: ASSQEGRGRNQPQH

j_call: TRBJ1-3
v_call: TRBV10-3
cdr3_length: 15
cdr3_aa: AISGDRGYLSGNTIY

j_call: TRBJ2-7
v_call: TRBV28
cdr3_length: 12
cdr3_aa: ASSPTRFSYEQY

j_call: TRBJ1-1
v_call: TRBV28
cdr3_length: 11
cdr3_aa: ASTLPMNTEAF

j_call: TRBJ2-4
v_call: TRBV11-2
cdr3_length: 14
cdr3_aa: ASSSQVWIVKNIQY

j_call: TRBJ1-5
v_call: TRBV20-1
cdr3_length: 13
cdr3_aa: SAERTGYGNQPQH

j_call: TRBJ1-5
v_call: TRBV27
cdr3_length: 12
cdr3_aa: ASRGDDRGQPQH

j_call: TRBJ1-1
v_call: TRBV29-1
cdr3_length: 12
cdr3_aa: SVEEVGGSTEAF

j_call: TRBJ1-1
v_call: TRBV6-1
cdr3_length: 11
cdr3_aa: ASSTGTNTEAF

j_call: TRBJ1-1
v_call: TRBV29-1
cdr3_length: 13
cdr3_aa: SVGRRGGLETEAF

j_call: TRBJ1-2
v_call: TRBV10-2
cdr3_length: 13
cdr3_aa: ASSESDEVGYGYT

j_call: TRBJ2-5
v_call: TRBV20-1
cdr3_length: 13
cdr3_aa: SAFTAGERQETQY

j_call: TRBJ1-4
v_call: TRBV4-3
cdr3_length: 14
cdr3_aa: ASSQTLGGSGEKLF

j_call: TRBJ1-2
v_call: TRBV6-2/TRBV6-3
cdr3_length: 12
cdr3_aa: ASRDVQADYGYT

j_call: TRBJ2-3
v_call: TRBV27
cdr3_length: 17
cdr3_aa: ASSLAGGPSGVLADTQY

j_call: TRBJ2-4
v_call: TRBV20-1
cdr3_length: 14
cdr3_aa: SASGTTALAKNIQY

j_call: TRBJ2-7
v_call: TRBV12-3/TRBV12-4
cdr3_length: 11
cdr3_aa: ASSYTTASEQY

j_call: TRBJ2-3
v_call: TRBV19
cdr3_length: 12
cdr3_aa: ASNRGLSTDTQY

j_call: TRBJ2-7
v_call: TRBV6-1
cdr3_length: 12
cdr3_aa: ASSTVGLHYEQY

j_call: TRBJ2-3
v_call: TRBV28
cdr3_length: 13
cdr3_aa: ASSPRREPTDTQY

j_call: TRBJ1-5
v_call: TRBV5-1
cdr3_length: 12
cdr3_aa: ASSLGGFDQPQH

j_call: TRBJ2-7
v_call: TRBV29-1
cdr3_length: 14
cdr3_aa: SVGGETGTSSYEQY

j_call: TRBJ1-1
v_call: TRBV29-1
cdr3_length: 8
cdr3_aa: SADGTEAF

j_call: TRBJ2-3
v_call: TRBV20-1
cdr3_length: 10
cdr3_aa: SAPGNSDTQY

j_call: TRBJ2-1
v_call: TRBV28
cdr3_length: 10
cdr3_aa: ASSSSSNEQF

j_call: TRBJ1-5
v_call: TRBV12-5
cdr3_length: 12
cdr3_aa: ASGLDRVRQPQH

j_call: TRBJ2-7
v_call: TRBV12-3/TRBV12-4
cdr3_length: 11
cdr3_aa: ASTPRQEGEQY

j_call: TRBJ2-7
v_call: TRBV9
cdr3_length: 14
cdr3_aa: ASSVGPWTGLYEQY

j_call: TRBJ1-4
v_call: TRBV12-3/TRBV12-4
cdr3_length: 11
cdr3_aa: ASRAGTAEKLF

j_call: TRBJ1-6
v_call: TRBV6-5
cdr3_length: 13
cdr3_aa: ASSYIGFINSPLH

j_call: TRBJ2-1
v_call: TRBV20-1
cdr3_length: 12
cdr3_aa: SARLAGGHNEQF

j_call: TRBJ1-4
v_call: TRBV28
cdr3_length: 13
cdr3_aa: ASSLPGHPTEKLF

j_call: TRBJ1-1
v_call: TRBV19
cdr3_length: 12
cdr3_aa: ASSIAGGWTEAF